The clone carrying this T cell receptor beta chain was seen more than once but under ten times. Antigen specificity is unknown. The data belong to a study of T cell repertoires in cytomegalovirus infection. The CDR3 is made up of 15 amino acids. Germline CDR1 reads ENHRY; CDR2 reads SYGVKD. V lost 3 bases to trimming and J lost 4 bases, with 13 bases between them. One entry per CDR3 protein, called by TCRdb with MiXCR from the reads. The table records approximately 340,000 distinct CDR3 sequences, 29% of them present only once. Study-level points and caveats: HLA-C-restricted CMV-specific TCR beta clonotypes prevailed in the ex vivo response.

The receptor was derived from a human donor in good health (CMV status not recorded). Some clones in this sample may be carry-over from other donors' samples. This sequence joins TRBV10-3 and TRBJ1-5; TRBD1 might be the D (5 bases). The sequencing here drew on cultured PBMCs, taken from culture after CMV antigen stimulation. CDR3 coding DNA: TGTGCCATCAGTGAAACGGGGCTTGGTAATCAGCCCCAGCATTTT. Amino acid sequence: CAISETGLGNQPQHF.